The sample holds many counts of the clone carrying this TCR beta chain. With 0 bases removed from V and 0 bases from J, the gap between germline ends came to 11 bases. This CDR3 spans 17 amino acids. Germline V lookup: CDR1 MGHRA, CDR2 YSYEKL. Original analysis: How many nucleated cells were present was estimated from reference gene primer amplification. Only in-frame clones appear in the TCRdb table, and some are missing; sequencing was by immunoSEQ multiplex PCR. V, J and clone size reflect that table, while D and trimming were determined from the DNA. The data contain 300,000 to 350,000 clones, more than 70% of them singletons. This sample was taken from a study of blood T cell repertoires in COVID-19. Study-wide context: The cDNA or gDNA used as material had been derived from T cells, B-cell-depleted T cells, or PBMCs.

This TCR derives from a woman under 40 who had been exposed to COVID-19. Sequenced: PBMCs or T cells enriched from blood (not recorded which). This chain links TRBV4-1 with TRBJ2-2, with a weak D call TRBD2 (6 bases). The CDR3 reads CASSQDSGGANTGELFF. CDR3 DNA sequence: TGCGCCAGCAGCCAAGATAGCGGCGGCGCGAACACCGGGGAGCTGTTTTTT.